This T cell receptor beta chain was identified in a study of blood T cell repertoires in COVID-19. Assay used: immunoSEQ multiplex PCR; TCRdb lists only in-frame clones, some missing. The table records approximately 70,000 clones, around 90% of them present only once. The V gene's germline CDR1 is MRHNA and CDR2 SNTAGT. With V trimmed by 5 bases and J by 5 bases, 3 bases remained unmatched. CDR3 length: 13 residues. Sequencing was performed on peripheral blood. This receptor was obtained from a human donor in a cohort sampled during active COVID-19. This chain joins TRBV6-4 and TRBJ2-7, with TRBD1 matching 10 bases. The CDR3 loop is CASSPGQGNEQYF. In DNA form, the CDR3 reads TGTGCCAGCAGTCCGGGACAGGGGAACGAGCAGTACTTC.